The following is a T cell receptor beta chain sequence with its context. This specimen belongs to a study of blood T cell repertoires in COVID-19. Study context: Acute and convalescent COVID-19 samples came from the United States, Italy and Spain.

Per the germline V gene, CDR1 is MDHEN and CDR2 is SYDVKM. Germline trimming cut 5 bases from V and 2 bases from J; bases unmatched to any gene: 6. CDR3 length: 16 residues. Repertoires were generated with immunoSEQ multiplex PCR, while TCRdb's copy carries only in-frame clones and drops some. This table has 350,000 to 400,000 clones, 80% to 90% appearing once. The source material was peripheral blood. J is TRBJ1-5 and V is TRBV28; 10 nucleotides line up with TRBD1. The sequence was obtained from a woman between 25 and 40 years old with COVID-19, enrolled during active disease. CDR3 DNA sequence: TGTGCCAGCAGTATCCCCGGGACAGGGGGCAATCAGCCCCAGCATTTT. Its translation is CASSIPGTGGNQPQHF.